Reported below is one T cell receptor beta chain. PCR primers comprised 60 Vbeta and 13 Jbeta primers. The protocol was immunoSEQ multiplex PCR, while the TCRdb copy is restricted to in-frame clones and leaves out a portion. This table holds about 180,000 clones, around 80% found once. This sample is part of a study of cytomegalovirus exposure and HLA in healthy donors. Study summary: In an early release, HLA-typed donors contributed roughly 85 million unique TCR sequences.

Donors were ostensibly healthy at sampling, although undocumented immune exposures were probable. CDR1 GTSNPN and CDR2 SVGIG come from the germline V gene (reference sequence). CDR3 length: 13 amino acids. Trimming cost V 4 bases and J 4 bases; bases outside gene matches: 6. This sequence originates from a woman aged 25-40 years in good health and CMV-seronegative. V and J are TRBV30 and TRBJ1-1, with 7 nucleotides matching TRBD1. Material for sequencing was PBMCs. Written as DNA, the CDR3 is TGTGCCTGGATGGGACAGTTGGTCACTGAAGCTTTCTTT. Translated: CAWMGQLVTEAFF.